The 27 T cell receptor beta chains in this list originate from one sample, sequenced in a study of T cells in localized non-small cell lung cancer. Sequencing used immunoSEQ multiplex PCR; TCRdb keeps in-frame clones, though not all of them. The table includes approximately 22,000 clones, over 85% detected once. Sample: peripheral blood, taken before any cancer treatment. The receptors come from a male donor aged 60 or over with stage I squamous cell lung carcinoma.

The chain has TRBV5-4 and TRBJ2-3; no clear D gene. V was shortened by 4 bases and J by 3 bases, with 3 bases between the two germline ends. The CDR3 loop spans 11 amino acids. Germline CDR1 is SGHNT and CDR2 is YYREEE (reference sequence). The CDR3 region is CASSTTDTQYF. CDR3 DNA sequence: TGTGCCAGCAGCACGACAGATACGCAGTATTTT.

This sequence joins TRBV7-6 and TRBJ2-7; 9 bases map to TRBD1. This CDR3 has 13 amino acids. CDR1 is SGHVS, CDR2 FNYEAQ, per germline. V lost 4 bases, J lost 6 bases, and 4 bases stayed unmatched. The chain's CDR3 is CASSSGQGSEQYF. The CDR3 DNA reads as TGTGCCAGCAGCTCGGGACAGGGCAGCGAGCAGTACTTC.

The V and J genes are TRBV19 and TRBJ2-1, with D perhaps matching TRBD2 (6 bases). From germline, CDR1 is LNHDA and CDR2 SQIVND (reference sequence). Trimming removed 3 bases from V and 3 bases from J, with 15 bases in between. This CDR3 has 16 residues. CDR3 DNA: TGTGCCAGTAGTATTTCATTTAGGCGGGGCTACAATGAGCAGTTCTTC. Translating gives CASSISFRRGYNEQFF.

The V and J genes are TRBV7-3 and TRBJ1-5; 8 bases are a match to TRBD1. Looked up from germline, CDR1 is SGHTA and CDR2 is FQGTGA. V dropped 3 bases and J dropped 3; count of bases not matched to a gene: 10. CDR3 length: 17 residues. CDR3 sequence (DNA): TGTGCCAGCAGCTTTCTGTTCTGGACAGGGCTCAATCAGCCCCAGCATTTT. Protein: CASSFLFWTGLNQPQHF.

The V call is TRBV7-8, the J call TRBJ1-4; 9 bases match TRBD1. Germline-derived CDR1 and CDR2 are SGHVS and FQNEAQ. The trim removed 5 bases at V and 8 bases at J, leaving 12 bases unmatched. The CDR3 has 16 residues. CDR3 DNA: TGTGCCAGCAGCCCCGGGACAGGGCCTCGTGGGGAAAAACTGTTTTTT. It yields the protein CASSPGTGPRGEKLFF.

This clone was recorded only once. The chain links TRBV18 to TRBJ2-5; D unclear. This CDR3 comprises 15 residues. Trimming removed 6 bases at V and 0 bases at J, with 14 bases between. The germline V gene encodes CDR1 KGHSH and CDR2 LQKENI. The CDR3 region has the DNA TGTGCCAGCTCCACGACGACCGGACACCAAGAGACCCAGTACTTC. Translated: CASSTTTGHQETQYF.

The rearrangement links TRBV28 to TRBJ1-2, with TRBD1 matching 8 bases. Per germline, CDR1 MDHEN and CDR2 SYDVKM. This CDR3 region has 15 residues. The J segment lost 8 bases and the V segment lost 5 bases, leaving 13 bases of the junction unmatched. The CDR3 DNA is TGTGCCAGCAGTCCGCACACAGACAGGGGCGAAGGCTACACCTTC. Amino acids: CASSPHTDRGEGYTF.

The chain employs TRBV5-1 and TRBJ1-4; 10 positions match TRBD1. The CDR3 loop spans 15 amino acids. The V and J ends lost 1 base and 5 bases, in that order; junction bases with no gene match: 2. Germline V gene data show CDR1 as SGHRS and CDR2 as YFSETQ. CDR3 residues: CASSLQGQGNEKLFF. CDR3 DNA: TGCGCCAGCAGCTTGCAGGGACAGGGGAATGAAAAACTGTTTTTT.

The rearrangement joins TRBV18 to TRBJ1-5; 8 positions agree with TRBD1. The V segment lost 2 bases and the J segment 7 bases; nucleotides outside the gene matches: 7. This CDR3 contains 15 residues. The germline V gene has CDR1 KGHSH and CDR2 LQKENI. This CDR3 reads CASSPGQGARQPQHF. The CDR3 nucleotides are TGTGCCAGCTCACCAGGCCAGGGGGCAAGACAGCCCCAGCATTTT.

The chain links TRBV5-6 to TRBJ2-1, with 7 bases aligning to TRBD1. Per the germline V gene, CDR1 is SGHDT and CDR2 is YYEEEE. After removal of 1 base from V and 8 bases from J, the junction contained 9 bases not matched to a gene. The CDR3 is 15 residues long. The DNA for the CDR3 is TGTGCCAGCAGCTTGAAACAGGGGCCTTTGGATGAGCAGTTCTTC. This gives the protein CASSLKQGPLDEQFF.

The rearrangement joins TRBV10-2 to TRBJ1-1, with TRBD1 matching over 7 bases. The CDR3 is 14 residues long. CDR1 and CDR2 from the germline V gene are WSHSY and SAAADI. The junction had 12 bases not matched to a gene; V was cut back by 8 bases and J by 6 bases. CDR3 sequence: CASATGPTNPEAFF. The CDR3 region has the DNA TGCGCCAGCGCGACAGGGCCTACAAACCCTGAAGCTTTCTTT.

For the CDR3, the DNA is TGTGCCAGCGCACCCGGACAGCCCCGAAACACCATATATTTT. It is translated as CASAPGQPRNTIYF. The V and J genes are TRBV6-5 and TRBJ1-3, with a weak D call TRBD1 (6 bases). Looked up from germline, CDR1 is MNHEY and CDR2 is SVGAGI. This CDR3 has 14 residues. V was pared by 8 bases and J by 5 bases, with 16 bases between.

This chain uses TRBV5-6 with TRBJ1-1, with TRBD1 as a possible D gene (5 bases). In germline, CDR1 is SGHDT, CDR2 YYEEEE. V lost 4 bases, J lost 11 bases, and 15 bases lay in between. CDR3 length equals 12 residues. The CDR3 DNA follows: TGTGCCAGCAGCCCAATAGGGGAGGTTGCTTTCTTT. Translation: CASSPIGEVAFF.

This sequence joins TRBV27 and TRBJ1-2; D unclear. Germline loops: CDR1 MNHEY, CDR2 SMNVEV (reference sequence). Trimming removed 8 bases from V and 5 bases from J, with 9 bases in between. This CDR3 comprises 11 residues. For the CDR3, the DNA is TGTGCCAGCGGGTTTAGATATGGCTACACCTTC. Protein product: CASGFRYGYTF.

This chain joins TRBV5-4 and TRBJ1-2; 7 bases fit TRBD1. V shed 0 bases, J shed 12 bases, and the junction held 8 bases outside the gene matches. The CDR3 has 13 amino acids. Germline V lookup: CDR1 SGHNT, CDR2 YYREEE (reference sequence). CDR3 loop: CASSLAGTAPDTF. The CDR3 region has the DNA TGTGCCAGCAGCTTGGCCGGGACAGCGCCTGACACCTTC.

This clone was recorded a few times. The chain is built from TRBV6-6 and TRBJ1-2; 9 bases fit TRBD1. The germline V gene encodes CDR1 MNHNY and CDR2 SVGAGI (reference sequence). The length of the CDR3 is 13 residues. J lost 7 bases, V lost 6 bases, and 6 bases had no gene match. The DNA of the CDR3 is TGTGCCAGCAGCCCGGGACAGGGAACTGGCTACACCTTC. This gives the protein CASSPGQGTGYTF.

The genes are TRBV18 and TRBJ1-1; D might be TRBD1 (5 bases). V shed 1 base and J shed 1 base, with 7 bases lying between them. The CDR3 has 14 amino acids. Per the germline V gene, CDR1 is KGHSH and CDR2 is LQKENI. The DNA of the CDR3 is TGTGCCAGCTCACCACTAACAGGGAACACTGAAGCTTTCTTT. This translates into CASSPLTGNTEAFF.

This chain links TRBV5-8 with TRBJ1-2; a possible D gene is TRBD1 (5 bases). CDR1 is SGHTS and CDR2 is YDEGEE in the germline V gene. This CDR3 has 15 residues. Trimming pared 4 bases from V and 4 bases from J, leaving 17 bases between. As DNA, the CDR3 is TGTGCCAGCAGCCTCACGGACCAGAGGGGCTATGGCTACACCTTC. Its protein product is CASSLTDQRGYGYTF.

The chain combines TRBV6-5 with TRBJ1-1; D gene ambiguous. Per germline, CDR1 MNHEY and CDR2 SVGAGI. The CDR3 spans 14 residues. Between the trimmed V and J ends, which lost 2 bases and 3 bases, there was a span of 10 bases. CDR3 in amino acids: CASSYASSDTEAFF. For the CDR3, the DNA is TGTGCCAGCAGTTACGCGAGTTCGGACACTGAAGCTTTCTTT.

This clone has just a few counts. This rearrangement joins TRBV10-2 to TRBJ1-6; no clear D. The CDR3 has 13 amino acids. The germline CDR1 and CDR2 sequences are WSHSY and SAAADI. V was cut by 2 bases and J by 7 bases, with 6 bases left in between. In DNA form, the CDR3 reads TGCGCCAGCAGTGAGCGTGGGAATTCACCCCTCCACTTT. Residues: CASSERGNSPLHF.

The rearrangement joins TRBV7-8 to TRBJ1-2; 7 bases are shared with TRBD1. V shed 5 bases, J shed 3 bases, and the junction held 9 bases outside the gene matches. Germline V gene data show CDR1 as SGHVS and CDR2 as FQNEAQ. The CDR3 contains 15 residues. CDR3 DNA sequence: TGTGCCAGCAGCCTTGGGGGACAGCGGGACTATGGCTACACCTTC. This encodes CASSLGGQRDYGYTF.

The genes are TRBV6-5 and TRBJ1-6; D might be TRBD1 (6 bases). This CDR3 has 15 residues. Germline CDR1 reads MNHEY; CDR2 reads SVGAGI. Trimming removed 0 bases at V and 9 bases at J, with 12 bases between. In nucleotides, the CDR3 is TGTGCCAGCAGTTACTCTCAGGGGTTCGGTTCACCCCTCCACTTT. Translating it yields CASSYSQGFGSPLHF.

The sample holds a few counts of this clone. The chain joins TRBV27 to TRBJ2-5; no definite D call. The CDR3 spans 11 residues. Trimming removed 5 bases at V and 4 bases at J, with 5 bases between. CDR1 and CDR2 (germline): MNHEY, SMNVEV (reference sequence). CDR3 in DNA: TGTGCCAGCAGTGAAGCAGAGACCCAGTACTTC. Translating gives CASSEAETQYF.

The chain uses TRBV2 and TRBJ2-1; 7 bases fit TRBD2. Germline lookup yields CDR1 SNHLY and CDR2 FYNNEI. CDR3 length: 16 amino acids. The trim removed 3 bases at V and 2 bases at J, leaving 7 bases unmatched. The CDR3 nucleotides are TGTGCCAGCAGTGAGGGAGGGCAGGGCCCCTACAATGAGCAGTTCTTC. Protein product: CASSEGGQGPYNEQFF.

The V gene is TRBV7-8, the J gene TRBJ1-1, with a weak D call TRBD1 (6 bases). The CDR3 consists of 16 residues. The germline V gene encodes CDR1 SGHVS and CDR2 FQNEAQ. Between the trimmed V and J ends, which lost 4 bases and 0 bases, there was a span of 15 bases. CDR3 sequence (DNA): TGTGCCAGCAGCTCCCTCGGGGGGGCCGTGAACACTGAAGCTTTCTTT. Its translation is CASSSLGGAVNTEAFF.

The genes are TRBV27 and TRBJ2-5; D might be TRBD1 or TRBD2, each matching 5 bases. The DNA end is a closer match to TRBJ2-7, so the J assignment may be wrong. This CDR3 comprises 13 residues. Germline V lookup: CDR1 MNHEY, CDR2 SMNVEV (reference sequence). The CDR3 DNA follows: TGTGCCAGCAGTTCAGGGAGAGGCTACGAGCAGTACTTC. This sequence encodes CASSSGRGYEQYF.

CDR3 in amino acids: CASTSLTGGNTEAFF. The CDR3 DNA reads as TGTGCCAGCACGAGTCTGACAGGGGGGAACACTGAAGCTTTCTTT. The chain carries TRBV6-5 and TRBJ1-1; 9 bases line up with TRBD1. Germline CDR1 is MNHEY and CDR2 is SVGAGI. V lost 7 bases to trimming and J lost 1 base; unmatched junction nucleotides: 7. This CDR3 is 15 amino acids long.